A single sample gave rise to the 3 T cell receptor beta chains below, sequenced in a study of cytomegalovirus exposure and HLA in healthy donors. The PCR made use of 60 Vbeta and 13 Jbeta primers. Libraries were prepared by immunoSEQ multiplex PCR; TCRdb keeps only in-frame clonotypes and omits some of them. The data show about 140,000 clones, about 75% seen once. The sample comprised PBMCs. These receptors originate from a man in his fifties or sixties in good health and CMV-seronegative.

This clone is a singleton in its sample. Within the sample, other DNA sequences also encode this same CDR3. The V call is TRBV5-4, the J call TRBJ2-7, with TRBD1 as a possible D gene (6 bases). Trimming took 0 bases from V and 3 from J, leaving 10 bases between them. Germline CDR1 SGHNT, CDR2 YYREEE (reference sequence). This CDR3 has 14 residues. The CDR3 loop reads CASSLEAGDYEQYF. In DNA, the CDR3 is TGTGCCAGCAGCTTGGAGGCAGGGGACTACGAGCAGTACTTC.

The genes are TRBV7-9 and TRBJ1-2; no reliable D call. This CDR3 is built from 15 residues. Germline values: CDR1 SEHNR, CDR2 FQNEAQ (reference sequence). V was clipped by 1 base and J by 3 bases, with 12 bases between them. The CDR3 nucleotides are TGTGCCAGCAGCTTAGAGGGCCCGAGGGACTATGGCTACACCTTC. This codes for CASSLEGPRDYGYTF.

The chain couples TRBV18 to TRBJ1-1; the match to TRBD1 covers 7 bases. Trimming removed 8 bases from V and 5 bases from J; junction bases left unmatched: 11. Germline values: CDR1 KGHSH, CDR2 LQKENI. There are 14 residues in the CDR3. CDR3: CASRNPAGGTEAFF. CDR3 bases: TGTGCCAGCCGTAACCCAGCAGGGGGTACTGAAGCTTTCTTT. The full variable domain, rest sourced from reference TRBV18 and TRBJ1-1, is NAGVMQNPRHLVRRRGQEARLRCSPMKGHSHVYWYRQLPEEGLKFMVYLQKENIIDESGMPKERFSAEFPKEGPSILRIQQVVRGDSAAYFCASRNPAGGTEAFFGQGTRLTVV.